This T cell receptor beta chain was profiled in a study of blood T cell repertoires in COVID-19. Trimming left V 1 base short and J 0 bases short, with 4 bases between. Germline CDR1 is MNHNS and CDR2 is SASEGT. The CDR3 consists of 14 residues. All enrollees were about 18 to 100 years old and from 25 or so US areas. Categorization into cohorts depended on clinical history that participants reported. In the authors' workflow: Using reference gene primer amplification, nucleated cell counts were estimated. The data were produced by immunoSEQ multiplex PCR, yet TCRdb's version contains in-frame clones alone and is incomplete. The D gene and trimming were derived from the DNA, and the V and J assignments and clone size from that table. This table holds 150,000 to 200,000 clones, 80% found once. This clone came up a few times.

The chain joins TRBV6-1 to TRBJ1-3, with D unresolved. Sequenced: PBMCs or T cells enriched from blood (not recorded which). The source is a man aged 35-49 years who had recovered from COVID-19. This CDR3 is CASSEGVSGNTIYF. The CDR3, as DNA: TGTGCCAGCAGTGAAGGAGTCTCTGGAAACACCATATATTTT.